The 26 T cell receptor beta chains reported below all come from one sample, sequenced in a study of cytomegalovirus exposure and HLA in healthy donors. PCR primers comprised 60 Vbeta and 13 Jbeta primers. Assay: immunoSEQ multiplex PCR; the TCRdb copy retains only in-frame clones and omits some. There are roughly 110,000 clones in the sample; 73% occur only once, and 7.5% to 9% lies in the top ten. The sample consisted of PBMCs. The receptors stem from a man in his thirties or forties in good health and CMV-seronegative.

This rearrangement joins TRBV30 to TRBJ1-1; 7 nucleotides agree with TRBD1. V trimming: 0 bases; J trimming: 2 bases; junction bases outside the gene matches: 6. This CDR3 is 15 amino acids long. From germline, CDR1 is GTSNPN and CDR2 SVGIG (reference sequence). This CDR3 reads CAWSVQGTANTEAFF. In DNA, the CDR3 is TGTGCCTGGAGTGTACAGGGGACAGCCAACACTGAAGCTTTCTTT.

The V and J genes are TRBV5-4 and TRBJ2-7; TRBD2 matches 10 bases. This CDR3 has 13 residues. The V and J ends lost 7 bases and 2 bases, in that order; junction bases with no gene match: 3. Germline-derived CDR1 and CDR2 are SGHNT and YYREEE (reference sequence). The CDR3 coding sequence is TGTGCCAGCTGGACTAGCGGAACCTACGAGCAGTACTTC. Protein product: CASWTSGTYEQYF.

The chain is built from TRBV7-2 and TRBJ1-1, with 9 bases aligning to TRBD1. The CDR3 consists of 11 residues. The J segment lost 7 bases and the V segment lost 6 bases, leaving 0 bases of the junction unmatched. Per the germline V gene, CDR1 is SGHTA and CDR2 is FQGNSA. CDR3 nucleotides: TGTGCCAGCAGGGACAGGGGTGAAGCTTTCTTT. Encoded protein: CASRDRGEAFF. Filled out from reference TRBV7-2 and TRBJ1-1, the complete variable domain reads GAGVSQSPSNKVTEKGKDVELRCDPISGHTALYWYRQSLGQGLEFLIYFQGNSAPDKSGLPSDRFSAERTGGSVSTLTIQRTQQEDSAVYLCASRDRGEAFFGQGTRLTVV.

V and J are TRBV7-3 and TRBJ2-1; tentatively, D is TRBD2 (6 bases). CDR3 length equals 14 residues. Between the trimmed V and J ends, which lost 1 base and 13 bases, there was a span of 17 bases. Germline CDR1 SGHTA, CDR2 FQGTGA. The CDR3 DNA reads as TGTGCCAGCAGCTTAATATCTTTGGAGGGATTCCAGTTCTTC. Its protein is CASSLISLEGFQFF.

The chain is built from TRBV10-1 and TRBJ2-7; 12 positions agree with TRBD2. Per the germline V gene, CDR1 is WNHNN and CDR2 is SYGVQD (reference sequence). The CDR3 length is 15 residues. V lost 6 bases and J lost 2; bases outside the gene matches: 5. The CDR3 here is CASRMTSGRAYEQYF. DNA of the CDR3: TGCGCCAGCAGGATGACTAGCGGGAGAGCCTACGAGCAGTACTTC.

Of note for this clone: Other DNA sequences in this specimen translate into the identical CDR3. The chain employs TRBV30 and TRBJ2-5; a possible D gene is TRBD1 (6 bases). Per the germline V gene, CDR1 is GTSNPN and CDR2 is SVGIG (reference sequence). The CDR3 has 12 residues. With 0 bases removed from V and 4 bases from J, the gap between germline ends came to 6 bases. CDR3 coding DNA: TGTGCCTGGAGTGTACAGGGAGAGACCCAGTACTTC. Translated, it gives CAWSVQGETQYF.

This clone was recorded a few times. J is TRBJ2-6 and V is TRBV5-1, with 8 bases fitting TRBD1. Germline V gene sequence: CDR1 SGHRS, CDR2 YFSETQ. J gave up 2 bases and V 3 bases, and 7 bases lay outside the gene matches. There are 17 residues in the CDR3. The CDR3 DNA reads TGCGCCAGCAGCTCGAACCAACAGGGGGCTGGGGCCAACGTCCTGACTTTC. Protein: CASSSNQQGAGANVLTF.

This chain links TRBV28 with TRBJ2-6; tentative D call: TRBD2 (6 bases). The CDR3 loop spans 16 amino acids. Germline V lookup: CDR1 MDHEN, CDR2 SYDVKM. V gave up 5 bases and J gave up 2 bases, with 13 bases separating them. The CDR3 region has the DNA TGTGCCAGCAGTCGCGTCTGGGGGGCTGGGGCCAACGTCCTGACTTTC. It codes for CASSRVWGAGANVLTF.

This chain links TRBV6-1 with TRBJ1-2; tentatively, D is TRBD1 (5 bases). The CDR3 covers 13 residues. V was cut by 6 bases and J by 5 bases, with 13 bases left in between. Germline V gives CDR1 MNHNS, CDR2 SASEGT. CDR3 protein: CASRRDGLYGYTF. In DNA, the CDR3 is TGTGCCAGCAGGCGGGACGGACTTTATGGCTACACCTTC.

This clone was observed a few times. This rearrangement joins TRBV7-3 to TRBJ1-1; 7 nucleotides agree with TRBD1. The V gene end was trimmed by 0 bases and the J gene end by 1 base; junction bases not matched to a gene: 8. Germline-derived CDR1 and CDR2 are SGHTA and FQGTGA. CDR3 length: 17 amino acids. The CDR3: CASSLTGIGTANTEAFF. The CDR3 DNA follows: TGTGCCAGCAGCTTAACCGGGATTGGGACAGCGAACACTGAAGCTTTCTTT.

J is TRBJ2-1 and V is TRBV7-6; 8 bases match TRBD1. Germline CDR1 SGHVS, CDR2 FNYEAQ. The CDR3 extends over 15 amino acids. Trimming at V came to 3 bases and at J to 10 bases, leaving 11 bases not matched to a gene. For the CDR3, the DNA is TGTGCCAGCAGCTTGGACAGGGAAGAGTACTGGGAGCAGTTCTTC. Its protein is CASSLDREEYWEQFF.

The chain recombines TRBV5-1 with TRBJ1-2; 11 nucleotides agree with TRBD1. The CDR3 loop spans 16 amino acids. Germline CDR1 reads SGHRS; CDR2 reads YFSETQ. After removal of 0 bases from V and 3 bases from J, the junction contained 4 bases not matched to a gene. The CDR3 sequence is CASSLAGQGEDYGYTF. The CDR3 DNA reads TGCGCCAGCAGCTTGGCGGGACAGGGGGAAGACTATGGCTACACCTTC.

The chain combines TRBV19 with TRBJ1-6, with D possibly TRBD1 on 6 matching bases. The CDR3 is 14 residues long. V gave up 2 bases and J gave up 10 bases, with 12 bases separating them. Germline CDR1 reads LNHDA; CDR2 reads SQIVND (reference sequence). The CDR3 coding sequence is TGTGCCAGTAGTATAAAGGGGAGGGGGTCACCCCTCCACTTT. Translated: CASSIKGRGSPLHF.

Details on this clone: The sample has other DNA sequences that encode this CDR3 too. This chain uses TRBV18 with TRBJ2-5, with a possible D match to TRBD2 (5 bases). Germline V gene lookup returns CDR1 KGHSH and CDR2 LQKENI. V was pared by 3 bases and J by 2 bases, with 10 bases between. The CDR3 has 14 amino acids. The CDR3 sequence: CASSPRTSQETQYF. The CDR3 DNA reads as TGTGCCAGCTCACCCAGGACTTCGCAAGAGACCCAGTACTTC.

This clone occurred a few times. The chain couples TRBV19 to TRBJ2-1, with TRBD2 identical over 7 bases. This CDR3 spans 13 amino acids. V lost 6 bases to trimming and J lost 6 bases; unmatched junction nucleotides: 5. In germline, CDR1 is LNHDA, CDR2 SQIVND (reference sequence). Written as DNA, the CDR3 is TGTGCCAGTAGCCACGGGACTATCAATGAGCAGTTCTTC. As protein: CASSHGTINEQFF.

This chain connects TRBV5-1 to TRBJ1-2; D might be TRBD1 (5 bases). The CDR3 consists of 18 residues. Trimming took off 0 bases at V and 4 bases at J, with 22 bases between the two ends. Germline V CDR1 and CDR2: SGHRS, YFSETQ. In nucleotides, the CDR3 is TGCGCCAGCAGCTTGGCCGTCGGTGACAGTTTCCTTCGCTATGGCTACACCTTC. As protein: CASSLAVGDSFLRYGYTF.

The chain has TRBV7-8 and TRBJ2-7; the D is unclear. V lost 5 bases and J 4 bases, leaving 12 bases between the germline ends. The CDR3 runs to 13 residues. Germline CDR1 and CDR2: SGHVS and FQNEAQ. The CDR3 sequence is CASSPEAAYEQYF. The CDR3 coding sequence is TGTGCCAGCAGCCCAGAGGCAGCTTACGAGCAGTACTTC. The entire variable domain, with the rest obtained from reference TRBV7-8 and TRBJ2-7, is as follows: GAGVSQSPRYKVAKRGQDVALRCDPISGHVSLFWYQQALGQGPEFLTYFQNEAQLDKSGLPSDRFFAERPEGSVSTLKIQRTQQEDSAVYLCASSPEAAYEQYFGPGTRLTVT.

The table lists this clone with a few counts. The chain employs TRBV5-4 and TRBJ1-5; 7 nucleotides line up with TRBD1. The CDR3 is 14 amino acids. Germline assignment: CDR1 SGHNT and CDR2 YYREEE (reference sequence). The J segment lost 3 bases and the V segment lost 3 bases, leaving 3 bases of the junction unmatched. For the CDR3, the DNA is TGTGCCAGCAGCTCACAGGGGACCAATCAGCCCCAGCATTTT. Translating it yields CASSSQGTNQPQHF.

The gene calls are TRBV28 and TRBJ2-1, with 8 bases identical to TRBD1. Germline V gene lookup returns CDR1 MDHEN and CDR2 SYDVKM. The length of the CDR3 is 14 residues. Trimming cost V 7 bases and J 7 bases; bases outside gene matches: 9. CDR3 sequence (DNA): TGTGCCAGCACCCCGGACAGGGAGATAAATGAGCAGTTCTTC. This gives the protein CASTPDREINEQFF.

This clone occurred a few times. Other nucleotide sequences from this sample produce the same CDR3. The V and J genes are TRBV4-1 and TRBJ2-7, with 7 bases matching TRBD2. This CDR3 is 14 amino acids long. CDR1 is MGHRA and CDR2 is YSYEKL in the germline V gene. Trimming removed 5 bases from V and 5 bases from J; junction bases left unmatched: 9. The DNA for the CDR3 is TGCGCCAGCAGCTCCACGGGGGGTCTGGACGAGCAGTACTTC. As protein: CASSSTGGLDEQYF.

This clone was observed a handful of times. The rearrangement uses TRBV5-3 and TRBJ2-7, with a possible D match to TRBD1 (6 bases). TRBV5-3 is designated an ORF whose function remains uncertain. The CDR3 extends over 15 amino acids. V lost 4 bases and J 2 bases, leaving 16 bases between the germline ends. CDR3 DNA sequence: TGTGCCAGAAGCCGGCCCCAAGGGGGTACCTACGAGCAGTACTTC. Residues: CARSRPQGGTYEQYF.

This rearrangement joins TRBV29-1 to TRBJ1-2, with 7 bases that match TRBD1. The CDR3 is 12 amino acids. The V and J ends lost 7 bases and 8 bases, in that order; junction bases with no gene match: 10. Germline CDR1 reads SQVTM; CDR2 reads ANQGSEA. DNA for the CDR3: TGCAGCGATTTAAAAGGGGGCGCCGGCTACACCTTC. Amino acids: CSDLKGGAGYTF.

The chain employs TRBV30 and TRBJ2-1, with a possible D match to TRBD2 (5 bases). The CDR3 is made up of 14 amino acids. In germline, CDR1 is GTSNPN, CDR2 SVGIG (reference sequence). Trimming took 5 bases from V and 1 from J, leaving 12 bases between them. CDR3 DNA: TGTGCCTGGGGGAGAGGTGGGTCCTACAATGAGCAGTTCTTC. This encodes CAWGRGGSYNEQFF.

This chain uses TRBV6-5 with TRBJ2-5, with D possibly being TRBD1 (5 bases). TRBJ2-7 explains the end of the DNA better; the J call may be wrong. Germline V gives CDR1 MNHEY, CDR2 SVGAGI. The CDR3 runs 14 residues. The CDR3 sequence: CASSSRTPTYEQYF. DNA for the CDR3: TGTGCCAGCAGTTCCCGGACACCTACCTACGAGCAGTACTTC.

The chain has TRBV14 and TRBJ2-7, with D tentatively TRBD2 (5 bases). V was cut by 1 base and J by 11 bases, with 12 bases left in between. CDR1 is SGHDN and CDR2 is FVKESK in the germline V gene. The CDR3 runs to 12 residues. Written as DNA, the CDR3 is TGTGCCAGCAGCCAAGGGACTGGGGTGGAGTACTTC. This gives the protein CASSQGTGVEYF.

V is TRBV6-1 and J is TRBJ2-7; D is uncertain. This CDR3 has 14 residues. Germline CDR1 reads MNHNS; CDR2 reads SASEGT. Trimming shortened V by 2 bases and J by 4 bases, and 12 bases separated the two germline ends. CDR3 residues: CASSEIPPRYEQYF. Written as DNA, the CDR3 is TGTGCCAGCAGTGAAATTCCGCCCAGATACGAGCAGTACTTC.